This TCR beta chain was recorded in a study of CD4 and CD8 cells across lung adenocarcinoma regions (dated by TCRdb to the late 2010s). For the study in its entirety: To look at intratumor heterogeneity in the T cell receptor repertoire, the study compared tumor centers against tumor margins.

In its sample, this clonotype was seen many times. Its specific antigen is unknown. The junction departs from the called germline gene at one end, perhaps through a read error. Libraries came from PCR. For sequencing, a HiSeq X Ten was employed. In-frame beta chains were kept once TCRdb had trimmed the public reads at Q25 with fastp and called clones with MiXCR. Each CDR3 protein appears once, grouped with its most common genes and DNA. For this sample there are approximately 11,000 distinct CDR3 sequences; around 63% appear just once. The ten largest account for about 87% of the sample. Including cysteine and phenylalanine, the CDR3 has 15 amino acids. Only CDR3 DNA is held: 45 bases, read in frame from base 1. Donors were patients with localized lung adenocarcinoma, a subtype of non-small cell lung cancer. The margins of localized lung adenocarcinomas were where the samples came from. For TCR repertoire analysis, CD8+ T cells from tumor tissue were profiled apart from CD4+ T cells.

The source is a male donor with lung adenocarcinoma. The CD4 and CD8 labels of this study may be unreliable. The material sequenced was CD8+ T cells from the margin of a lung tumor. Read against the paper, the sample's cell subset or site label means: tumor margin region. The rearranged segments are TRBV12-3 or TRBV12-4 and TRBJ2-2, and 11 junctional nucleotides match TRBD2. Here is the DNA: TGTGCCAGCACTTTAGCGGGGGGGGGCACCGGGGAGCTGTTTTTT. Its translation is CASTLAGGGTGELFF.